This T cell receptor beta chain was identified during a study of radiotherapy plus CTLA-4 blockade in lung cancer. Study-level background: About 20% of patients responded objectively, and approximately 33% achieved disease control. Overall study results and limits: The best prediction of response reportedly came from early blood T cell clone dynamics, with interferon-beta. Expansion of tumor-derived TCR clones was observed in blood after radiotherapy plus ipilimumab.

The protocol was immunoSEQ multiplex PCR, while the TCRdb copy is restricted to in-frame clones and leaves out a portion. The sample includes 50,000 to 85,000 clones, around 83% seen only once; the top ten take 3.5% to 5%. Treatment of patients with chemo-refractory metastatic non-small-cell lung cancer consisted of focal radiation plus CTLA-4 blockade with ipilimumab. A remark on this clone: Its specificity is not known.

This sample comprised peripheral blood, obtained from a patient treated with radiotherapy plus ipilimumab. This clonotype originated in a human donor with non-small cell lung cancer who had a partial response to radiotherapy plus ipilimumab.

The CDR3 here is CASSLWTSASTDTQYF. CDR3 DNA sequence: TGTGCCAGCAGTTTGTGGACTAGCGCGAGCACAGATACGCAGTATTTT. The V call is TRBV28, the J call TRBJ2-3, with 9 bases fitting TRBD2. V was clipped by 3 bases and J by 0 bases; unmatched bases: 4. The germline CDR1 and CDR2 sequences are MDHEN and SYDVKM. The length of the CDR3 is 16 residues.